A single sample gave rise to the 29 T cell receptor beta chains below, sequenced in a study of blood T cell repertoires in COVID-19. Profiled with immunoSEQ multiplex PCR; TCRdb holds only in-frame clones, not every one. In the table there are around 60,000 clones, around 83% of which are singletons. What was sequenced was peripheral blood. Receptors originate from a woman of 80 years or more with acute or convalescent COVID-19.

The V and J genes are TRBV19 and TRBJ1-6, with 9 bases identical to TRBD1. CDR1 and CDR2 from the germline V gene are LNHDA and SQIVND (reference sequence). The CDR3 runs 13 residues. Unmatched junction bases numbered 4, after V lost 10 bases and J lost 6 bases. This chain's CDR3 is CATGQGLNSPLHF. CDR3 nucleotide sequence: TGTGCCACCGGACAGGGGCTTAATTCACCCCTCCACTTT. Looking up the rest from reference TRBV19 and TRBJ1-6 gives the full variable domain: DGGITQSPKYLFRKEGQNVTLSCEQNLNHDAMYWYRQDPGQGLRLIYYSQIVNDFQKGDIAEGYSVSREKKESFPLTVTSAQKNPTAFYLCATGQGLNSPLHFGNGTRLTVT.

This clone came up once. The gene calls are TRBV4-1 and TRBJ1-4; weak D call: TRBD1 (5 bases). The CDR3 is 14 residues long. Trimming removed 0 bases from V and 8 bases from J, with 10 bases in between. Germline assignment: CDR1 MGHRA and CDR2 YSYEKL. DNA for the CDR3: TGCGCCAGCAGCCAAGACAGGGTCGGGGAAAAACTGTTTTTT. This codes for CASSQDRVGEKLFF.

The chain recombines TRBV7-9 with TRBJ2-5, with 8 bases that match TRBD1. CDR3 length: 16 amino acids. Trimming at V came to 1 base and at J to 7 bases, leaving 11 bases not matched to a gene. The germline gives CDR1 SEHNR, CDR2 FQNEAQ (reference sequence). CDR3 amino acids: CASSLVIGQGDGTQYF. The DNA for the CDR3 is TGTGCCAGCAGCTTAGTAATTGGACAGGGAGACGGGACCCAGTACTTC.

The chain links TRBV5-1 to TRBJ2-5, with 12 nucleotides matching TRBD1. Germline V gene lookup returns CDR1 SGHRS and CDR2 YFSETQ. With 3 bases clipped from V and 2 bases from J, the junction kept 8 bases outside the gene matches. The CDR3 runs 17 residues. In DNA, the CDR3 is TGCGCCAGCAGCTGGGACAGGGGGCCAAACGGACAAGAGACCCAGTACTTC. Its translation: CASSWDRGPNGQETQYF. Based on the CDR3 plus reference TRBV5-1 and TRBJ2-5, the full variable domain is KAGVTQTPRYLIKTRGQQVTLSCSPISGHRSVSWYQQTPGQGLQFLFEYFSETQRNKGNFPGRFSGRQFSNSRSEMNVSTLELGDSALYLCASSWDRGPNGQETQYFGPGTRLLVL.

The chain links TRBV28 to TRBJ1-1; no firm D call. V lost 5 bases to trimming and J lost 6 bases, with 7 bases between them. The germline CDR1 and CDR2 sequences are MDHEN and SYDVKM. This CDR3 is built from 11 residues. The CDR3 here is CASSPGAEAFF. The CDR3 bases are TGTGCCAGCAGTCCCGGGGCTGAAGCTTTCTTT.

The chain joins TRBV7-2 to TRBJ1-1, with D hard to call. V lost 5 bases and J 1 base, leaving 8 bases between the germline ends. The CDR3 length is 13 residues. CDR1 is SGHTA and CDR2 is FQGNSA in the germline V gene. The CDR3 DNA reads TGTGCCAGCAGCACACACCCGAACACTGAAGCTTTCTTT. This codes for CASSTHPNTEAFF. Full variable domain (remainder filled in from reference TRBV7-2 and TRBJ1-1): GAGVSQSPSNKVTEKGKDVELRCDPISGHTALYWYRQSLGQGLEFLIYFQGNSAPDKSGLPSDRFSAERTGGSVSTLTIQRTQQEDSAVYLCASSTHPNTEAFFGQGTRLTVV.

The chain couples TRBV28 to TRBJ2-3, with 8 bases matching TRBD1. This CDR3 region has 16 residues. Trimming cost V 2 bases and J 5 bases; bases outside gene matches: 9. CDR1 is MDHEN and CDR2 is SYDVKM in the germline V gene. CDR3 protein: CASSLGIRGRGDTQYF. The CDR3 nucleotides read TGTGCCAGCAGTTTAGGGATCAGGGGGCGAGGAGATACGCAGTATTTT.

The chain links TRBV6-2 or TRBV6-3 to TRBJ2-2; possibly TRBD1 for D (5 bases). Trimming removed 4 bases from V and 4 bases from J, with 10 bases in between. Germline CDR1 reads MNHEY; CDR2 reads SVGEGT. This CDR3 is built from 14 residues. CDR3 sequence: CASSFIGATGELFF. CDR3 nucleotide sequence: TGTGCCAGCAGTTTTATAGGGGCCACCGGGGAGCTGTTTTTT.

This clone came up a few times. The chain uses TRBV30 and TRBJ1-2, with TRBD1 as a possible D gene (5 bases). The CDR3 contains 11 residues. V gave up 5 bases and J gave up 8 bases, with 12 bases separating them. CDR1 and CDR2 (germline): GTSNPN, SVGIG (reference sequence). The CDR3 loop is CAWPSRGGYTF. CDR3 coding DNA: TGTGCCTGGCCGTCCCGGGGGGGCTACACCTTC.

The CDR3, as DNA: TGCGCCAGCAGCCCAGGGCCTACTGAAAAACTGTTTTTT. Translated, it gives CASSPGPTEKLFF. The chain couples TRBV5-1 to TRBJ1-4; a weak D match, TRBD1 (5 bases). V was cut by 4 bases and J by 7 bases, with 11 bases left in between. Germline V lookup: CDR1 SGHRS, CDR2 YFSETQ. The CDR3 totals 13 residues. The full variable domain, with the rest looked up from reference TRBV5-1 and TRBJ1-4, is KAGVTQTPRYLIKTRGQQVTLSCSPISGHRSVSWYQQTPGQGLQFLFEYFSETQRNKGNFPGRFSGRQFSNSRSEMNVSTLELGDSALYLCASSPGPTEKLFFGSGTQLSVL.

This clone showed up just once. V is TRBV6-5 and J is TRBJ1-4, with a weak D call TRBD1 (5 bases). CDR1 is MNHEY and CDR2 is SVGAGI in the germline V gene. The CDR3 totals 16 residues. The ends were cut back, 0 bases at V and 0 bases at J, with 8 bases in the middle. CDR3 loop: CASSYSTVSTNEKLFF. The DNA for the CDR3 is TGTGCCAGCAGTTACTCGACAGTTTCAACTAATGAAAAACTGTTTTTT.

The chain recombines TRBV5-6 with TRBJ2-7; D is possibly TRBD1 (5 bases). The germline V gene encodes CDR1 SGHDT and CDR2 YYEEEE. V lost 4 bases and J 3 bases, leaving 20 bases between the germline ends. The CDR3 is 16 amino acids. CDR3 DNA: TGTGCCAGCAGCAGGACCCCGCAGGGAAGGGACTACGAGCAGTACTTC. This gives the protein CASSRTPQGRDYEQYF.

The chain links TRBV23-1 to TRBJ2-7; D gene ambiguous. TRBV23-1 is sorted into the ORF group, with uncertain function. V lost 0 bases, J lost 0 bases, and 6 bases lay in between. The CDR3 has 14 amino acids. Here the CDR3 reads CASSQSAGSYEQYF. The CDR3, as DNA: TGCGCCAGCAGTCAATCGGCAGGCTCCTACGAGCAGTACTTC.

The DNA for the CDR3 is TGTGCCAGCAGTTTATCGATGGGGGACAGGTTCTATGAGCAGTTCTTC. Translating gives CASSLSMGDRFYEQFF. The chain uses TRBV27 and TRBJ2-1; TRBD1 agrees at 8 bases. This CDR3 is 16 amino acids long. Germline V gene data show CDR1 as MNHEY and CDR2 as SMNVEV (reference sequence). The ends lost 0 bases at V and 8 bases at J; junction bases unmatched: 9.

V gene TRBV3-1 (or the pseudogene TRBV3-2) combines with J gene TRBJ2-1, with 9 bases that match TRBD1. Germline CDR1 and CDR2: LGHDT and YNNKEL (reference sequence). V was pared by 0 bases and J by 8 bases, with 8 bases of the junction left unmatched. The CDR3 has 16 residues. The CDR3 loop reads CASSQDPQGATDEQFF. The CDR3 DNA is TGTGCCAGCAGCCAAGATCCACAGGGGGCGACGGATGAGCAGTTCTTC.

This clone was counted a few times. CDR3 bases: TGTGCCAGCAGTACAGCAGGGGGGAATCAGCCCCAGCATTTT. Translated: CASSTAGGNQPQHF. V gene TRBV7-2 combines with J gene TRBJ1-5; 7 bases line up with TRBD1. The germline V gene encodes CDR1 SGHTA and CDR2 FQGNSA. CDR3 length: 14 amino acids. V shed 6 bases, J shed 4 bases, and the junction held 6 bases outside the gene matches.

The V gene is TRBV6-5, the J gene TRBJ2-1; the match to TRBD1 covers 9 bases. This CDR3 is 13 amino acids long. V dropped 6 bases and J dropped 13; count of bases not matched to a gene: 10. CDR1 is MNHEY, CDR2 SVGAGI, per germline. The CDR3 bases are TGTGCCAGCAGCCAGACAGGGGGAGTAATTCAGTTCTTC. Translation: CASSQTGGVIQFF.

The rearrangement joins TRBV5-4 to TRBJ2-3, with a tentative D call TRBD1 (5 bases). The CDR3 has 15 amino acids. Trimming left V 4 bases short and J 3 bases short, with 15 bases between. The germline gives CDR1 SGHNT, CDR2 YYREEE (reference sequence). The CDR3: CASSTGHVNTDTQYF. For the CDR3, the DNA is TGTGCCAGCAGCACTGGACATGTAAATACAGATACGCAGTATTTT.

The chain links TRBV11-2 to TRBJ2-3; D call uncertain. Germline assignment: CDR1 SGHAT and CDR2 FQNNGV. CDR3 size: 13 residues. Deletions cut 7 bases from V and 2 bases from J, with 10 bases between. The CDR3 coding sequence is TGTGCCAGCACCCTTCAGTCCACAGATACGCAGTATTTT. It specifies CASTLQSTDTQYF.

The chain couples TRBV6-6 to TRBJ1-2, with 10 bases aligning to TRBD1. Unmatched junction bases numbered 7, after V lost 2 bases and J lost 4 bases. Germline values: CDR1 MNHNY, CDR2 SVGAGI (reference sequence). This CDR3 contains 16 residues. The CDR3 sequence: CASSYTPDRGLYGYTF. The CDR3 DNA reads as TGTGCCAGCAGTTACACCCCTGACAGGGGGCTCTATGGCTACACCTTC.

This chain connects TRBV6-6 to TRBJ1-5; D not resolved. This CDR3 has 17 amino acids. CDR1 is MNHNY, CDR2 SVGAGI, per germline (reference sequence). V gave up 8 bases and J gave up 3 bases, with 23 bases separating them. CDR3 nucleotides: TGTGCCAGCTGTCTCGCTTCAGGCCGGCTCCTCAATCAGCCCCAGCATTTT. It codes for CASCLASGRLLNQPQHF.

The rearrangement uses TRBV27 and TRBJ2-1; D unresolved. Trimming removed 6 bases from V and 0 bases from J, with 12 bases in between. Germline CDR1 and CDR2: MNHEY and SMNVEV (reference sequence). The CDR3 runs 15 residues. The CDR3 nucleotides are TGTGCCAGCAGAACCGGGTCTTCCTCCTACAATGAGCAGTTCTTC. This translates into CASRTGSSSYNEQFF.

Relative to its sample, this clone is medium-sized. The rearrangement joins TRBV3-1 (or the pseudogene TRBV3-2) to TRBJ2-1, with 9 bases that match TRBD2. Per the germline V gene, CDR1 is LGHDT and CDR2 is YNNKEL (reference sequence). The V and J ends lost 0 bases and 7 bases, in that order; junction bases with no gene match: 7. This CDR3 is built from 16 residues. Written as DNA, the CDR3 is TGTGCCAGCAGCCAAGATGGGGGCGGGAGGGGTAATGAGCAGTTCTTC. As protein: CASSQDGGGRGNEQFF.

The gene calls are TRBV5-1 and TRBJ2-5; maybe TRBD1 (5 bases). CDR3 length equals 15 residues. From germline, CDR1 is SGHRS and CDR2 YFSETQ. The germline V and J ends were trimmed by 7 bases and 2 bases, with 18 bases remaining between them. CDR3 nucleotide sequence: TGCGCCAGCTACACTCGTGCGACAGCACAAGAGACCCAGTACTTC. Translation: CASYTRATAQETQYF.

This clone turned up a few times. The chain has TRBV9 and TRBJ1-5; possible D gene TRBD1, 6 bases. The germline V gene encodes CDR1 SGDLS and CDR2 YYNGEE. The CDR3 spans 17 residues. V lost 0 bases and J 0 bases, leaving 13 bases between the germline ends. CDR3 nucleotide sequence: TGTGCCAGCAGCGTAGGGGAGACAGGAGATAGCAATCAGCCCCAGCATTTT. Translated: CASSVGETGDSNQPQHF.

This rearrangement joins TRBV7-3 to TRBJ2-5; TRBD1 agrees at 9 bases. The germline CDR1 and CDR2 sequences are SGHTA and FQGTGA. The CDR3 contains 15 residues. Losses at the gene ends were 5 bases for V and 4 bases for J; bases not matched to a gene: 8. CDR3 amino acids: CASSRNTGGAETQYF. The DNA of the CDR3 is TGTGCCAGCAGCCGAAATACAGGGGGCGCAGAGACCCAGTACTTC.

The V and J genes are TRBV15 and TRBJ2-7; the match to TRBD2 covers 12 bases. CDR3 length equals 16 residues. V was pared by 3 bases and J by 7 bases, with 10 bases of the junction left unmatched. Per germline, CDR1 LNHNV and CDR2 YYDKDF (reference sequence). The CDR3 is CATSRGGLAGDREQYF. The DNA for the CDR3 is TGTGCCACCAGCAGGGGGGGACTAGCGGGCGACCGAGAGCAGTACTTC.

This chain connects TRBV5-1 to TRBJ1-6; TRBD1 agrees at 7 bases. J lost 5 bases, V lost 4 bases, and 3 bases had no gene match. This CDR3 is built from 14 residues. Germline CDR1 reads SGHRS; CDR2 reads YFSETQ. The CDR3 spells CASSEGADNSPLHF. In DNA form, the CDR3 reads TGCGCCAGCAGCGAGGGGGCCGATAATTCACCCCTCCACTTT.

V usage is TRBV30 and J usage is TRBJ1-4, with D maybe TRBD1 (6 bases). The germline gives CDR1 GTSNPN, CDR2 SVGIG (reference sequence). V lost 7 bases to trimming and J lost 2 bases, with 11 bases between them. The CDR3 is made up of 13 amino acids. CDR3 in DNA: TGTGCCTATGAGAGGGGGACTAATGAAAAACTGTTTTTT. Translation: CAYERGTNEKLFF.